One sample yielded the 21 T cell receptor beta chains listed below, sequenced in a study of response to subunit inactivated influenza vaccine listed by TCRdb under 2018. Receptor amplification or capture employed RT-PCR. TCRdb lists the instrument as Illumina HiSeq 2500. The public reads were reprocessed in TCRdb via fastp at Q25 and MiXCR, keeping in-frame beta chains. Rows merge per CDR3 protein into single entries with the most common DNA and genes. The table for this sample lists hundreds of thousands of distinct CDR3 sequences; 15% to 18% of them were counted only once. Clones ranked in the top ten supply roughly 12% of the sample. This specimen consisted of PBMCs from blood, obtained 12 days after vaccination. The origin of the receptors is a man in his fifties or sixties who received an inactivated influenza vaccine. Donor details come from another sample of the same person, matched by shared clones.

This clonotype was counted ten times or more. The chain recombines TRBV3-1 with TRBJ1-3; possible D gene TRBD1, 5 bases. The V end was cut by 1 base, the J end by 2 bases, with 9 bases between. CDR1 is LGHDT and CDR2 is YNNKEL in the germline V gene (reference sequence). CDR3 length equals 15 residues. CDR3 nucleotides: TGTGCCAGCAGCCAAGGACGGGGGGCTGGAAACACCATATATTTT. The encoded protein is CASSQGRGAGNTIYF.

The chain links TRBV7-8 to TRBJ2-1, with 9 bases identical to TRBD2. The CDR3 totals 17 residues. Germline trimming cut 2 bases from V and 5 bases from J; bases unmatched to any gene: 10. Germline V gives CDR1 SGHVS, CDR2 FQNEAQ. The CDR3, as DNA: TGTGCCAGCAGCTTACTGGGCGGGAGGGCCCGGGACAATGAGCAGTTCTTC. Protein product: CASSLLGGRARDNEQFF.

The chain has TRBV5-4 and TRBJ2-3, with TRBD2 matching over 14 bases. This CDR3 spans 17 amino acids. CDR1 and CDR2 from the germline V gene are SGHNT and YYREEE (reference sequence). Trimming removed 0 bases from V and 7 bases from J; junction bases left unmatched: 7. Here the CDR3 DNA reads TGTGCCAGCAGCTTGGAAGGAGGGACTAGCGGGGGATATACGCAGTATTTT. It translates to CASSLEGGTSGGYTQYF.

The CDR3 nucleotides read TGCGCCAGCAGCCAAGACTCGCTGGGGGGGAACACTGAAGCTTTCTTT. Its translation is CASSQDSLGGNTEAFF. This chain links TRBV4-3 with TRBJ1-1; perhaps TRBD1 as D (5 bases). V was cut by 0 bases and J by 1 base, with 12 bases left in between. This CDR3 spans 16 amino acids. The germline CDR1 and CDR2 sequences are LGHNA and YSLEER.

This clonotype was counted only a few times. The rearrangement joins TRBV7-2 to TRBJ1-3; D call uncertain. Germline V gene lookup returns CDR1 SGHTA and CDR2 FQGNSA. The CDR3 length is 15 residues. Deletions cut 3 bases from V and 8 bases from J, with 17 bases between. The CDR3 region has the DNA TGTGCCAGCAGCTTCCCCGTGGGCGGGTCTGACACCATATATTTT. It specifies CASSFPVGGSDTIYF.

With regard to this clonotype: No DNA is shown, since the ends of the CDR3 on it are uncertain; the CDR3 is the one TCRdb lists. The chain is built from TRBV7-6 and TRBJ2-5; TRBD2 is taken as the D call from the table, unchecked against the DNA. CDR1 is SGHVS and CDR2 is FNYEAQ in the germline V gene. The CDR3 is 13 residues long, ends included. Here the CDR3 reads CASTGGFLETQYF.

This clonotype came up a few times. V usage is TRBV3-1 and J usage is TRBJ2-7; maybe TRBD1 (6 bases). Germline CDR1 LGHDT, CDR2 YNNKEL (reference sequence). The CDR3 length is 15 residues. Trimming took off 0 bases at V and 4 bases at J, with 13 bases between the two ends. This chain's CDR3 is CASSQESRTDYEQYF. In nucleotides, the CDR3 is TGTGCCAGCAGCCAAGAAAGTCGGACAGATTACGAGCAGTACTTC.

This clonotype was detected only a few times. The CDR3 DNA reads TGCGCCAGCAGCAAGGGACAGGGGGCTTCCCACGAGCAGTACTTC. Its translation: CASSKGQGASHEQYF. The V call is TRBV5-1, the J call TRBJ2-7; TRBD1 agrees at 12 bases. V dropped 4 bases and J dropped 5; count of bases not matched to a gene: 7. The CDR3 covers 15 residues. The V gene's germline CDR1 is SGHRS and CDR2 YFSETQ.

The chain employs TRBV6-4 and TRBJ1-1; D possibly corresponds to TRBD1 (5 bases). Germline V gene data show CDR1 as MRHNA and CDR2 as SNTAGT. V dropped 9 bases and J dropped 5 bases, with 19 bases sitting between them. The CDR3 is 14 residues long. CDR3 region: CARRAKGRGTEAFF. CDR3 coding DNA: TGTGCCAGGAGAGCGAAGGGGCGCGGGACTGAAGCTTTCTTT.

The chain links TRBV7-3 to TRBJ2-2; TRBD2 might be the D (5 bases). CDR1 is SGHTA, CDR2 FQGTGA, per germline. This CDR3 has 16 amino acids. V shed 4 bases and J shed 5 bases, with 17 bases lying between them. CDR3 sequence reads: CASSYPGSSSTGELFF. CDR3 nucleotide sequence: TGTGCCAGCAGCTATCCGGGGTCCAGCTCGACCGGGGAGCTGTTTTTT.

The J gene is TRBJ2-6, the V gene TRBV29-1, with D perhaps TRBD1 or TRBD2 (5 bases each). V shed 5 bases and J shed 0 bases, with 17 bases lying between them. Germline-derived CDR1 and CDR2 are SQVTM and ANQGSEA. The CDR3 runs 17 residues. The CDR3 DNA sequence: TGCAGCGTTAGGGGAAGCGGCCCGGACTCTGGGGCCAACGTCCTGACTTTC. This encodes CSVRGSGPDSGANVLTF.

The chain uses TRBV12-3 or TRBV12-4 and TRBJ1-6, with D possibly being TRBD1 (5 bases). The ends were cut back, 4 bases at V and 7 bases at J, with 11 bases in the middle. The CDR3 totals 14 residues. For the CDR3, the DNA is TGTGCCAGCAGTTGGGGACGGGGGAATTCACCCCTCCACTTT. Translated: CASSWGRGNSPLHF.

The sample holds a few counts of this clonotype. This rearrangement joins TRBV2 to TRBJ2-1; possible D gene TRBD1, 7 bases. Per the germline V gene, CDR1 is SNHLY and CDR2 is FYNNEI. The CDR3 extends over 19 amino acids. The V end was cut by 0 bases, the J end by 6 bases, with 24 bases between. The CDR3 DNA reads as TGTGCCAGCAGTGAAGCTCAGACAGGGTTCGCGGGGTCGGGCAATGAGCAGTTCTTC. Translation gives CASSEAQTGFAGSGNEQFF.

V and J are TRBV12-3 or TRBV12-4 and TRBJ1-5; D uncertain. The ends were cut back, 0 bases at V and 5 bases at J, with 5 bases in the middle. The CDR3 is 13 amino acids. The DNA of the CDR3 is TGTGCCAGCAGTTTAGCTTTATATCAGCCCCAGCATTTT. It is translated as CASSLALYQPQHF.

The chain is built from TRBV15 and TRBJ1-1; 7 positions agree with TRBD1. V dropped 5 bases and J dropped 4; count of bases not matched to a gene: 4. There are 13 residues in the CDR3. Germline CDR1 is LNHNV and CDR2 is YYDKDF (reference sequence). The CDR3 reads CATSGPGGTEAFF. The CDR3 nucleotides are TGTGCCACCAGCGGACCAGGGGGCACTGAAGCTTTCTTT.

This rearrangement joins TRBV29-1 to TRBJ1-5; D gene uncertain. Trimming stripped 5 bases from V and 6 bases from J, with 14 bases between. CDR1 SQVTM and CDR2 ANQGSEA come from the germline V gene. The CDR3 runs 13 residues. In nucleotides, the CDR3 is TGCAGCGTTCTGCGAGGGCCTGGTCAGCCCCAGCATTTT. Translation gives CSVLRGPGQPQHF.

This clonotype has more than one count but fewer than ten. This chain connects TRBV2 to TRBJ2-1; 9 nucleotides agree with TRBD2. J lost 8 bases, V lost 7 bases, and 9 bases had no gene match. CDR1 SNHLY and CDR2 FYNNEI come from the germline V gene. This CDR3 has 14 residues. DNA of the CDR3: TGTGCCAGCACACAAAGCGGGGGGTCTGATGAGCAGTTCTTC. Residues: CASTQSGGSDEQFF. Based on the CDR3 plus reference TRBV2 and TRBJ2-1, the full variable domain is EPEVTQTPSHQVTQMGQEVILRCVPISNHLYFYWYRQILGQKVEFLVSFYNNEISEKSEIFDDQFSVERPDGSNFTLKIRSTKLEDSAMYFCASTQSGGSDEQFFGPGTRLTVL.

This clonotype was detected a few times. The chain couples TRBV10-3 to TRBJ1-6; D is perhaps TRBD1 (5 bases). Germline V lookup: CDR1 ENHRY, CDR2 SYGVKD. This CDR3 is built from 13 residues. The V gene lost 11 bases and the J gene lost 10 bases, with 18 bases spanning the gap. CDR3 DNA: TGTGCCGGGCGGGGGGGTCCCCAGTCACCCCTCCACTTT. It translates to CAGRGGPQSPLHF.

The chain carries TRBV27 and TRBJ2-3, with 7 bases matching TRBD2. Per germline, CDR1 MNHEY and CDR2 SMNVEV (reference sequence). V lost 9 bases, J lost 2 bases, and 11 bases stayed unmatched. The CDR3 spans 15 residues. The CDR3 loop is CASASAGVSTDTQYF. The CDR3 bases are TGTGCCAGTGCTTCGGCGGGAGTGTCCACAGATACGCAGTATTTT.

V usage is TRBV5-1 and J usage is TRBJ2-3; tentatively, D is TRBD1 (5 bases). CDR1 is SGHRS, CDR2 YFSETQ, per germline. V shed 8 bases and J shed 1 base, with 8 bases lying between them. The CDR3 covers 12 residues. The DNA of the CDR3 is TGCGCCAGGGGGCCTTGCACAGATACGCAGTATTTT. Protein product: CARGPCTDTQYF.

This clonotype occurred a few times. This chain joins TRBV5-1 and TRBJ2-5, with D perhaps being TRBD1 or TRBD2 (5 bases each). Per germline, CDR1 SGHRS and CDR2 YFSETQ. The ends were cut back, 7 bases at V and 3 bases at J, with 16 bases in the middle. The CDR3 length is 14 residues. CDR3 bases: TGCGCCAGCTCCGTATCGGGACCCGAAGAGACCCAGTACTTC. Translating gives CASSVSGPEETQYF.